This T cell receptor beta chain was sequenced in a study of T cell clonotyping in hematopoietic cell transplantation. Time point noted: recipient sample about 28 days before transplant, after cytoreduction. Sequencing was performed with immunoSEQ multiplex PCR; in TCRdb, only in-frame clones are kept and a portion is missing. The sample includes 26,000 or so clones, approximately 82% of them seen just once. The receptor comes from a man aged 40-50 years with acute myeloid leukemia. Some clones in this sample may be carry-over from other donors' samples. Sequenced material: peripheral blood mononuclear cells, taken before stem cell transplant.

CDR3 coding DNA: TGTGCCAGCAACGAACCGGACAGCAGAGCGTCTGGGGCCAACGTCCTGACTTTC. Translating it yields CASNEPDSRASGANVLTF. The chain uses TRBV7-9 and TRBJ2-6, with D perhaps matching TRBD1 (6 bases). V was shortened by 7 bases and J by 1 base, with 20 bases between the two germline ends. Per germline, CDR1 SEHNR and CDR2 FQNEAQ (reference sequence). This CDR3 spans 18 amino acids.